The text below deals with one T cell receptor (beta chain). Its matching antigen is unknown. Repertoires were generated with immunoSEQ multiplex PCR, while TCRdb's copy carries only in-frame clones and drops some. The table includes about 35,000 clones, roughly 65% detected once. This entry belongs to a study of STAT5B mutations in CD4+ large granular lymphocyte leukemia. Study-wide background: Among healthy donors, a particular HLA allele went with more CDR3 'QG' motifs. Study observations and caveats: Main leukemic clonotypes were patient-specific, but roughly 23% appeared at low frequency elsewhere.

Material: CD4+ T cells from blood buffy coats. The receptor comes from a human donor in good health.

Written as DNA, the CDR3 is TGTGCCAGCAGTGTACCCATAGGAGAGACCCAGTACTTC. It translates to CASSVPIGETQYF. The V call is TRBV2, the J call TRBJ2-5; unclear D gene. The V gene's germline CDR1 is SNHLY and CDR2 FYNNEI. With 4 bases removed from V and 4 bases from J, the gap between germline ends came to 10 bases. The CDR3 runs to 13 residues.